This TCR beta chain was recovered during a study of PD-1 blockade in classical Hodgkin lymphoma. V was pared by 2 bases and J by 0 bases, with 9 bases between. Germline V gives CDR1 SGHAT, CDR2 FQNNGV. There are 15 residues in the CDR3. Regarding time point: newly diagnosed, previously untreated cHL patient sample. Measured with immunoSEQ multiplex PCR; TCRdb has only the in-frame clones, and not every one. This table holds 47,000 or so clones, approximately 91% found once. The V call is TRBV11-2, the J call TRBJ2-3; D uncertain. Sequenced: peripheral blood mononuclear cells (PBMCs). This TCR derives from a human donor with classical Hodgkin lymphoma. CDR3 amino acids: CASSLPASSTDTQYF. CDR3 nucleotides: TGTGCCAGCAGCTTACCGGCGTCTAGCACAGATACGCAGTATTTT.